The clone carrying this T cell receptor (beta chain) has at least ten counts. Its antigen is still unknown. The data are from a study of naive and memory T cell subsets. The sample's treatment: skin biopsy from PPD injection site in Mantoux-positive individual. The library had UMIs added by 3' ligation of an oligonucleotide to TCR cDNA. Tuberculin skin test biopsies were taken where PPD was injected in Mantoux-positive people. Four PCR rounds used nested alpha and beta constant region primers plus the SP2 primer. In TCRdb, the UMI-ligation and nested PCR reads were re-called with MiXCR into one record per CDR3 protein. The table includes roughly 36,000 distinct CDR3 sequences, roughly 11% detected once. Study outcomes and limitations: Both skin biopsy types reportedly yielded TCRs, tuberculin sites far more. Delayed type IV hypersensitivity infiltration was taken to explain higher tuberculin-site TCR counts. TCR transcript changes with activation or differentiation may affect this RNA method.

V lost 7 bases and J lost 1, with 16 bases in between. The CDR3 is 15 residues long. Germline CDR1 and CDR2: SEHNR and FQNEAQ (reference sequence). This receptor was identified in an adult in good health. Sequences were derived from skin, sampled from a tuberculin skin test site. The chain couples TRBV7-9 to TRBJ1-1; possible D gene TRBD1, 6 bases. The CDR3 sequence is CASNPPGTSNTEAFF. CDR3 sequence (DNA): TGTGCCAGCAACCCCCCTGGGACATCGAACACTGAAGCTTTCTTT.